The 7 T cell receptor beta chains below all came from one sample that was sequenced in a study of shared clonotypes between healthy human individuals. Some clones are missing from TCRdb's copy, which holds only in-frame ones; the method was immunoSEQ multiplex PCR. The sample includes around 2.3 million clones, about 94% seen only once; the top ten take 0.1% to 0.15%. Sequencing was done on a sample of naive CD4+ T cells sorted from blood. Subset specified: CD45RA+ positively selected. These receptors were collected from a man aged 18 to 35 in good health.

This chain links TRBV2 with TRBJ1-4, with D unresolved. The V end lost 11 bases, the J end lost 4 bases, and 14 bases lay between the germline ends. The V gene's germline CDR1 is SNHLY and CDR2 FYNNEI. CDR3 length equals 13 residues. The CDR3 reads CASKTILNEKLFF. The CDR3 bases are TGTGCCTCAAAAACAATACTTAATGAAAAACTGTTTTTT.

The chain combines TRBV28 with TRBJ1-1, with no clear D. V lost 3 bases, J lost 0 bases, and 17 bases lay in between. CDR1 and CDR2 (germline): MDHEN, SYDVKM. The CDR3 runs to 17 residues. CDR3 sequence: CASSFFRTGKMNTEAFF. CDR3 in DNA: TGTGCCAGCAGTTTCTTCCGGACCGGTAAGATGAACACTGAAGCTTTCTTT.

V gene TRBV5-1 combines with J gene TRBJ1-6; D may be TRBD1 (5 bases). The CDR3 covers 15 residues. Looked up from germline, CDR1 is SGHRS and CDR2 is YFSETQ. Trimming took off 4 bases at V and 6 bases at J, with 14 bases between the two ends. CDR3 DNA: TGCGCCAGCAGCGCTATACAGGCCCCTAATTCACCCCTCCACTTT. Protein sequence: CASSAIQAPNSPLHF.

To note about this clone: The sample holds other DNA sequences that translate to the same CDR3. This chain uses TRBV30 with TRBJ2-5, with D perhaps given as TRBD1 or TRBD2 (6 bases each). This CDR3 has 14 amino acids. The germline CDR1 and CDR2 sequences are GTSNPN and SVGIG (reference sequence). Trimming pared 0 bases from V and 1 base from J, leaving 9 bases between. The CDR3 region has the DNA TGTGCCTGGAGTGTAGGGGGGTCCCAAGAGACCCAGTACTTC. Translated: CAWSVGGSQETQYF.

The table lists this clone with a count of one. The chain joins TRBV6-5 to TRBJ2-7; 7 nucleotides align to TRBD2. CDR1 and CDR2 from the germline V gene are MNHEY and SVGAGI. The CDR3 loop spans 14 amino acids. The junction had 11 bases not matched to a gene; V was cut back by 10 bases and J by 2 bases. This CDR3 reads CATQGGREAYEQYF. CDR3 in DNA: TGTGCCACCCAAGGAGGACGGGAGGCCTACGAGCAGTACTTC.

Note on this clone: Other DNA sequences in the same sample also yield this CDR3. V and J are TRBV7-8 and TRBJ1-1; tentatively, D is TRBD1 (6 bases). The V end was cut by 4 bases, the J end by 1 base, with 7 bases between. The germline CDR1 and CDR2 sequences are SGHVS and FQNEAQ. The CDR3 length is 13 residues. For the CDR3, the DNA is TGTGCCAGCAGCTGGGGGCGGAACACTGAAGCTTTCTTT. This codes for CASSWGRNTEAFF.

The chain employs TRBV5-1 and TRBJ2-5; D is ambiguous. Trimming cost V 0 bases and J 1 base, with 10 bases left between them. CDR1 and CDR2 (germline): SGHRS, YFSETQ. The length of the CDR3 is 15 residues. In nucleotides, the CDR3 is TGCGCCAGCAGCTTGGCCTTGTCATTCCAAGAGACCCAGTACTTC. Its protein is CASSLALSFQETQYF. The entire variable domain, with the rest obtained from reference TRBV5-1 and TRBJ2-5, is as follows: KAGVTQTPRYLIKTRGQQVTLSCSPISGHRSVSWYQQTPGQGLQFLFEYFSETQRNKGNFPGRFSGRQFSNSRSEMNVSTLELGDSALYLCASSLALSFQETQYFGPGTRLLVL.